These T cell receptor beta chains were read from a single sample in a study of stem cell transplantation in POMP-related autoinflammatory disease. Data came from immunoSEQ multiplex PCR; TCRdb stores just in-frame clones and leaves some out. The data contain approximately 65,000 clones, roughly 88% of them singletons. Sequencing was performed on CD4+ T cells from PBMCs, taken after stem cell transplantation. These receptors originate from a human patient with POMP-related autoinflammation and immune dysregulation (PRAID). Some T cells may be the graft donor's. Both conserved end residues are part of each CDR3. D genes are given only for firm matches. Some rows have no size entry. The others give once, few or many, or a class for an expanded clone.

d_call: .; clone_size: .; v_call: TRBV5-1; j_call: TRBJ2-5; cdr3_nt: TGCGCCAGCAGCTTGGAAGGAAACCAAGAGACCCAGTACTTC; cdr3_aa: CASSLEGNQETQYF
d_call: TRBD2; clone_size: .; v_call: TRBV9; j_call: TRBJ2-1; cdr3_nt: TGTGCCAGCAGCGTAGCGGTAGCGGGAGTAGGTGAGCAGTTCTTC; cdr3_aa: CASSVAVAGVGEQFF
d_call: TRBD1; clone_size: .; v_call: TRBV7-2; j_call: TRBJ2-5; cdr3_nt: TGTGCCAGCAGCTCTAGACCCGGACAGGGAGAGACCCAGTACTTC; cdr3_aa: CASSSRPGQGETQYF
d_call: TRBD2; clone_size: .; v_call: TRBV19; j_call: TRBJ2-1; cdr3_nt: TGTGCCAGTACCGCACCGGGACTAGCTACCTATGAGCAGTTCTTC; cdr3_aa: CASTAPGLATYEQFF
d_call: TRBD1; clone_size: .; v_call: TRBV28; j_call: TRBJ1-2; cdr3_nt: TGTGCCAGCGGCGTCCAGGGGGTCAACTATGGCTACACCTTC; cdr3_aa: CASGVQGVNYGYTF
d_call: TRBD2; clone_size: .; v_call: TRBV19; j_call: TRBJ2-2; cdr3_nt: TGTGCCAGTAGGAGGACTAGCGGGGGGCCCACCGGGGAGCTGTTTTTT; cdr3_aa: CASRRTSGGPTGELFF
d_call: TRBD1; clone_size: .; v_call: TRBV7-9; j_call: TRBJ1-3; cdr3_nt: TGTGCCAGCAGTAGAAAGGACAGGGGAGGAAACACCATATATTTT; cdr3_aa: CASSRKDRGGNTIYF
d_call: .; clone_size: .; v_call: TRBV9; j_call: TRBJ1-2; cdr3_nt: TGTGCCAGCAGCCAGACGGGATTTGGCTACACCTTC; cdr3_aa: CASSQTGFGYTF
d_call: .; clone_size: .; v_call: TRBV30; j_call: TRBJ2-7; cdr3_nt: TGTGCCTGGAGTGTTGGCGGGTCCTACGAGCAGTACTTC; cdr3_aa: CAWSVGGSYEQYF
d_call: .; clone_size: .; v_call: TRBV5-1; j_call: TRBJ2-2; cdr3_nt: TGCGCCAGCAGCTTGGTAATAGGTAACACCGGGGAGCTGTTTTTT; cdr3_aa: CASSLVIGNTGELFF
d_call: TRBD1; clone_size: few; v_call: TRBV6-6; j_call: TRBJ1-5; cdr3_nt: TGTGCCAGCAGTTACTCTCGACAGGGGGATCAGCCCCAGCATTTT; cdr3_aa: CASSYSRQGDQPQHF
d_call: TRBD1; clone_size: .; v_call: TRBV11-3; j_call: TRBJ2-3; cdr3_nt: TGTGCCAGCAGCTTGTACAGGGGGGATACGCAGTATTTT; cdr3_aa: CASSLYRGDTQYF
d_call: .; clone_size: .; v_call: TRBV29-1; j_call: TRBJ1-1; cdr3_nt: TGCAGCGTTGATAGTCCCCAACAGGGACGGAACACTGAAGCTTTCTTT; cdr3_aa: CSVDSPQQGRNTEAFF
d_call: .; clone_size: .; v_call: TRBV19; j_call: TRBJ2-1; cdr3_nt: TGTGCCAGTAGTATGAATCCCTACAATGAGCAGTTCTTC; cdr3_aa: CASSMNPYNEQFF
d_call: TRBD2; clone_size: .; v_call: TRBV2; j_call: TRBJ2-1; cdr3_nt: TGTGCCAGCCGGGCGTCGCGACTAGCGGGAGTGAGTAGCGGTTGGGATGAGCAGTTCTTC; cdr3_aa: CASRASRLAGVSSGWDEQFF
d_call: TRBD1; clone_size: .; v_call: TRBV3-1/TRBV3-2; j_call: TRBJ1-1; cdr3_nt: TGTGCCAGCAGCCAATCATGGGACAGGGGGACGAACACTGAAGCTTTCTTT; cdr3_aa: CASSQSWDRGTNTEAFF
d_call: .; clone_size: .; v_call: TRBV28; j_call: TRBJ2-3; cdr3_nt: TGTGCCAGCAGTCCCACCAGCACAGATACGCAGTATTTT; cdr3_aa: CASSPTSTDTQYF
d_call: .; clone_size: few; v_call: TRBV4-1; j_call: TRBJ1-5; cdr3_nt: TGCGCCAGCAGCCAAAATGGCAACCCGAATCAGCCCCAGCATTTT; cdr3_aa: CASSQNGNPNQPQHF
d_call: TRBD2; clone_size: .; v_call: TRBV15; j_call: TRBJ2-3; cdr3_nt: TGTGCCACCAGCAGAGATGCTAGCGGGAGGGCCAAGACAGATACGCAGTATTTT; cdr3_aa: CATSRDASGRAKTDTQYF
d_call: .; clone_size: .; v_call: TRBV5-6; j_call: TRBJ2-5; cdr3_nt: TGTGCCAGCAGCTGGGACAACCAAGAGACCCAGTACTTC; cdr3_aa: CASSWDNQETQYF